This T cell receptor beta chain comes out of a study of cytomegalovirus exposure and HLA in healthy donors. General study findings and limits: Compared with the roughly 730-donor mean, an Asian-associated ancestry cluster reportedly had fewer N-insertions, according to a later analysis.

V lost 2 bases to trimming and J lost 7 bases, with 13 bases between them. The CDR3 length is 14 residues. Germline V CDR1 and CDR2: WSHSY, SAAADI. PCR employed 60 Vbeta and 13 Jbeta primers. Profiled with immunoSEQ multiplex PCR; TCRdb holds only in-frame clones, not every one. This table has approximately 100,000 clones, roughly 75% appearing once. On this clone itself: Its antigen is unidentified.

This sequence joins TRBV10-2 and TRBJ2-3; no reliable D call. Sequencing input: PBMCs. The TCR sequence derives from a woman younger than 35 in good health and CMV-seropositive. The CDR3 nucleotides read TGCGCCAGCAGTGAGCCCCCCTCCCCTTATACGCAGTATTTT. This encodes CASSEPPSPYTQYF.